This T cell receptor (beta chain) emerged from a study of cytomegalovirus exposure and HLA in healthy donors. V lost 3 bases and J lost 5, with 10 bases in between. The CDR3 length is 13 residues. The germline V gene has CDR1 SGHAT and CDR2 FQNNGV. Primers included in the PCR were 60 Vbeta and 13 Jbeta primers. Assay used: immunoSEQ multiplex PCR; TCRdb lists only in-frame clones, some missing. The data contain 58,000 or so clones, roughly 80% of them seen just once; the ten biggest clones take up approximately 22%. The source of this sequence is a woman aged 40 to 50 in good health and CMV-seropositive. The chain links TRBV11-2 to TRBJ2-5; a possible D gene is TRBD1 (6 bases). Sequencing was performed on PBMCs. The CDR3 DNA follows: TGTGCCAGCAGCTTTCAGGGGCAGGAGACCCAGTACTTC. It codes for CASSFQGQETQYF.